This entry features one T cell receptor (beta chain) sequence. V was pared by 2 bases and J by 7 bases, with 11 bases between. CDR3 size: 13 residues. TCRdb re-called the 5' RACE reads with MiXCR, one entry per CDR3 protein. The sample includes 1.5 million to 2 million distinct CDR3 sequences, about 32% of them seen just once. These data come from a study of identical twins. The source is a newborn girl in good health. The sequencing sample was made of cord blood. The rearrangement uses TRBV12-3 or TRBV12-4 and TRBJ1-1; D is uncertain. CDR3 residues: CASSLTWTSEAFF. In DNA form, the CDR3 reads TGTGCCAGCAGTTTAACCTGGACGAGTGAAGCTTTCTTT.